This is a list of T cell receptor beta chains from one sample in a study of blood T cell repertoires in COVID-19. Sequenced by immunoSEQ multiplex PCR; TCRdb stores in-frame clones only, minus some. The sample shows around 280,000 clones, around 89% of them seen only once. The specimen sequenced was PBMCs or T cells enriched from blood (not recorded which). These receptors were taken from a woman between 18 and 29 years old with acute COVID-19. Both conserved end residues are part of each CDR3. The order of the fields is J gene, V gene, D gene, clone size, CDR3 protein, CDR3 DNA. D genes are given only for firm matches. The size entry is marked missing in some rows and otherwise reads once, few, many or a size class.

TRBJ1-2,TRBV19,TRBD1,-,CASNDRAQGYTF,TGTGCCAGTAATGACAGGGCGCAAGGCTACACCTTC
TRBJ2-5,TRBV2,TRBD1,few,CASSVSRQGERETQYF,TGTGCCAGCAGTGTTAGTCGACAGGGGGAGCGAGAGACCCAGTACTTC
TRBJ1-1,TRBV30,-,-,CGGGGRSTEAFF,TGTGGAGGGGGGGGGCGGTCCACTGAAGCTTTCTTT
TRBJ2-7,TRBV10-3,-,-,CAIGPDFYEQYF,TGTGCCATCGGGCCCGATTTTTACGAGCAGTACTTC
TRBJ2-6,TRBV4-1,-,-,CASSQDSLGVSGANVLTF,TGCGCCAGCAGCCAAGATTCTCTCGGGGTGTCTGGGGCCAACGTCCTGACTTTC
TRBJ2-1,TRBV7-2,TRBD1,-,CASSLRQGAGSNEQFF,TGTGCCAGCAGCTTGAGACAGGGGGCTGGATCGAATGAGCAGTTCTTC
TRBJ2-1,TRBV6-1,TRBD2,-,CASSDSGRDNEQFF,TGTGCCAGCAGTGATAGCGGGAGGGACAATGAGCAGTTCTTC
TRBJ2-1,TRBV27,TRBD2,-,CASSPRLAVYNEQFF,TGTGCCAGCAGTCCGCGACTAGCGGTCTACAATGAGCAGTTCTTC
TRBJ2-5,TRBV28,TRBD1,-,CASTTTGFQETQYF,TGTGCCAGCACCACGACAGGGTTCCAAGAGACCCAGTACTTC
TRBJ1-1,TRBV7-9,-,-,CASSLAQNTEAFF,TGTGCCAGCAGCTTAGCTCAGAACACTGAAGCTTTCTTT
TRBJ2-1,TRBV29-1,TRBD1,-,CSVADRGAYNEQFF,TGCAGCGTCGCTGACAGGGGGGCCTACAATGAGCAGTTCTTC
TRBJ2-6,TRBV5-1,-,-,CASSLAFSGANVLTF,TGCGCCAGCAGCTTGGCCTTCTCTGGGGCCAACGTCCTGACTTTC
TRBJ2-1,TRBV10-1,TRBD2,-,CASSETTSGPYNEQFF,TGCGCCAGCAGTGAAACGACTAGCGGACCGTACAATGAGCAGTTCTTC
TRBJ1-6,TRBV19,TRBD1,-,CASRERTGVANSPLHF,TGTGCCAGTAGGGAAAGGACAGGGGTAGCGAATTCACCCCTCCACTTT
TRBJ2-4,TRBV28,TRBD2,-,CASSWTSNIQYF,TGTGCCAGCAGTTGGACTAGCAACATTCAGTACTTC
TRBJ1-2,TRBV6-2/TRBV6-3,-,few,CASSYSQGALGYGYTF,TGTGCCAGCAGTTACTCGCAGGGCGCCTTAGGCTATGGCTACACCTTC
TRBJ2-2,TRBV28,-,-,CASSGRSLGGELFF,TGTGCCAGCAGCGGGAGATCCCTAGGCGGGGAGCTGTTTTTT
TRBJ2-7,TRBV18,TRBD1,once,CASSPGTGSYEQYF,TGTGCCAGCTCACCCGGGACAGGCTCCTACGAGCAGTACTTC
TRBJ2-1,TRBV7-2,TRBD2,-,CASSLSGRAVNEQFF,TGTGCCAGCAGCTTAAGCGGGAGGGCCGTCAATGAGCAGTTCTTC
TRBJ2-2,TRBV6-2/TRBV6-3,-,-,CASSHVTGRANTGELFF,TGTGCCAGCAGTCACGTGACAGGCCGGGCGAACACCGGGGAGCTGTTTTTT
TRBJ1-1,TRBV18,-,-,CASSLAGERTEAFF,TGTGCCAGCTCACTTGCCGGGGAACGGACTGAAGCTTTCTTT
TRBJ2-1,TRBV4-1,TRBD2,-,CASSQAGLAGPYNEQFF,TGCGCCAGCAGCCAAGCGGGACTAGCGGGACCCTACAATGAGCAGTTCTTC
TRBJ2-7,TRBV11-2,TRBD1,-,CASSPRTGSYEQYF,TGTGCCAGCAGCCCTCGGACAGGGAGCTACGAGCAGTACTTC
TRBJ1-4,TRBV18,-,-,CASSPSGRVAKLFF,TGTGCCAGCTCACCGTCGGGAAGGGTGGCGAAACTGTTTTTT
TRBJ2-1,TRBV5-1,TRBD2,-,CASSTSGSLWDNEQFF,TGCGCCAGCAGTACTAGCGGGAGTCTCTGGGACAATGAGCAGTTCTTC
TRBJ2-4,TRBV5-8,TRBD2,-,CASSSGLAGSLLAKNIQYF,TGTGCCAGCAGCTCGGGACTAGCGGGAAGCTTACTAGCCAAAAACATTCAGTACTTC
TRBJ2-3,TRBV6-1,TRBD2,-,CASSDRGGLAGLSDTQYF,TGTGCCAGCAGTGATAGGGGGGGGCTAGCGGGACTGTCAGATACGCAGTATTTT
TRBJ1-3,TRBV4-2,TRBD1,-,CASSLGTGSGNTIYF,TGTGCCAGCAGCCTAGGGACAGGCTCTGGAAACACCATATATTTT
TRBJ2-2,TRBV18,TRBD1,-,CASSPQSTGGVTGELFF,TGTGCCAGCTCACCACAATCAACAGGGGGCGTCACCGGGGAGCTGTTTTTT
TRBJ2-5,TRBV20-1,-,-,CSASQETQYF,TGCAGTGCTAGTCAGGAGACCCAGTACTTC
TRBJ2-5,TRBV5-1,-,-,CASSLGGQETQYF,TGCGCCAGCAGCTTGGGCGGGCAAGAGACCCAGTACTTC
TRBJ2-7,TRBV2,TRBD2,once,CASRGGRYEQYF,TGTGCCAGCAGGGGGGGGAGGTACGAGCAGTACTTC
TRBJ1-1,TRBV7-8,TRBD1,once,CASSLVAGRQGNTEAFF,TGTGCCAGCAGCTTAGTAGCGGGACGACAGGGGAACACTGAAGCTTTCTTT
TRBJ1-2,TRBV4-2,-,-,CASSQEGREGDGYTF,TGTGCCAGCAGCCAAGAGGGCAGGGAAGGGGATGGCTACACCTTC
TRBJ1-2,TRBV6-5,-,-,CASSYGGVGGSYTF,TGTGCCAGCAGTTATGGAGGGGTGGGTGGAAGCTACACCTTC
TRBJ1-5,TRBV30,TRBD1,-,CAWSSGQGWQPQHF,TGTGCCTGGAGCTCGGGACAGGGGTGGCAGCCCCAGCATTTT
TRBJ2-4,TRBV7-2,-,-,CASSLFREGSADIQYF,TGTGCCAGCAGCTTATTTCGTGAAGGGAGTGCAGACATTCAGTACTTC
TRBJ2-7,TRBV5-4,-,once,CASSLTLSYEQYF,TGTGCCAGCAGCTTAACTCTCTCCTACGAGCAGTACTTC
TRBJ2-1,TRBV7-8,-,-,CASSKVARPANNEQFF,TGTGCCAGCAGCAAAGTAGCCCGACCTGCGAACAATGAGCAGTTCTTC
TRBJ2-2,TRBV19,-,once,CASRGQLAKTGELFF,TGTGCCAGTAGAGGACAGCTAGCTAAAACCGGGGAGCTGTTTTTT
TRBJ2-7,TRBV6-5,TRBD1,-,CASTRGTGGSYEQYF,TGTGCCAGCACCCGGGGGACAGGGGGCTCCTACGAGCAGTACTTC
TRBJ2-3,TRBV5-6,TRBD2,-,CASSKKGTSGRVTDTQYF,TGTGCCAGCAGCAAGAAAGGGACTAGCGGGAGGGTAACAGATACGCAGTATTTT
TRBJ2-1,TRBV3-1/TRBV3-2,-,-,CASSQDPREQFF,TGTGCCAGCAGCCAAGATCCCAGAGAGCAGTTCTTC
TRBJ2-7,TRBV28,-,-,CASSRSGNSYEQYF,TGTGCCAGCAGTCGATCGGGGAACTCCTACGAGCAGTACTTC
TRBJ2-7,TRBV11-1,TRBD2,once,CASSKDSGGYEQYF,TGTGCCAGCAGCAAGGACAGCGGGGGCTACGAGCAGTACTTC
TRBJ1-1,TRBV6-2/TRBV6-3,-,-,CASSYSQGGYPEAFF,TGTGCCAGCAGTTACTCACAGGGTGGGTATCCTGAAGCTTTCTTT
TRBJ2-1,TRBV12-3/TRBV12-4,-,few,CASKEGSYNEQFF,TGTGCCAGCAAGGAGGGGTCCTACAATGAGCAGTTCTTC
TRBJ2-3,TRBV7-9,-,-,CASSFLGSRTDTQYF,TGTGCCAGCAGCTTTCTGGGCAGCCGCACAGATACGCAGTATTTT
TRBJ2-5,TRBV9,TRBD2,-,CASSFEGTSGRETQYF,TGTGCCAGCAGCTTCGAGGGGACTAGCGGGAGAGAGACCCAGTACTTC
TRBJ1-5,TRBV7-2,-,-,CASSLLGGSLHQPQHF,TGTGCCAGCAGCTTACTTGGGGGGAGTTTACACCAGCCCCAGCATTTT
TRBJ2-7,TRBV27,-,-,CASSGPYGQYF,TGTGCCAGCAGTGGTCCTTACGGGCAGTACTTC
TRBJ2-3,TRBV28,TRBD2,-,CASSPGTSGMDTQYF,TGTGCCAGCAGCCCGGGGACTAGCGGGATGGATACGCAGTATTTT
TRBJ1-4,TRBV28,TRBD1,-,CASSQTAGWDRSNEKLFF,TGTGCCAGCAGTCAAACCGCCGGATGGGACAGGTCTAATGAAAAACTGTTTTTT
TRBJ2-7,TRBV6-6,-,many,CASSYSDSSYEQYF,TGTGCCAGCAGTTACTCGGACAGCTCCTACGAGCAGTACTTC
TRBJ1-2,TRBV6-1,-,-,CASSEGGGNYGYTF,TGTGCCAGCAGTGAAGGCGGGGGTAACTATGGCTACACCTTC
TRBJ2-7,TRBV9,-,-,CASSPHPGQGLYEQYF,TGTGCCAGCAGCCCACACCCGGGCCAGGGCCTCTACGAGCAGTACTTC
TRBJ2-5,TRBV7-9,TRBD2,-,CASSTRGTSGSQETQYF,TGTGCCAGCAGCACCAGGGGGACTAGCGGATCCCAAGAGACCCAGTACTTC
TRBJ2-5,TRBV2,-,-,CASSPIETQYF,TGTGCCAGCAGTCCTATAGAGACCCAGTACTTC